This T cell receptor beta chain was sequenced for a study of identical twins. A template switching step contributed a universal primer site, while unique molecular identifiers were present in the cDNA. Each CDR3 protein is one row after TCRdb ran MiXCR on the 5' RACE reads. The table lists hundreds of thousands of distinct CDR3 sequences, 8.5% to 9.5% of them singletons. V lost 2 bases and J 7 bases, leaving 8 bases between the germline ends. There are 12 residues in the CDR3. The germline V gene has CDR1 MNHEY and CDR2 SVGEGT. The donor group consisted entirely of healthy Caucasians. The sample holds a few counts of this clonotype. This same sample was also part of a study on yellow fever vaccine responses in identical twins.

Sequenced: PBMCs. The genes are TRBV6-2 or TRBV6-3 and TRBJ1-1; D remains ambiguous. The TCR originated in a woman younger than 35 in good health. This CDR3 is CASSYPWNEAFF. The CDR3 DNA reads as TGTGCCAGCAGTTACCCTTGGAATGAAGCTTTCTTT.